This T cell receptor beta chain was recorded in a study of OX40 agonist ivuxolimab in advanced cancers. Whole-study context: An anti-OX40 (CD134) antibody with agonistic activity, ivuxolimab, was administered to patients.

Study results and limitations: What antigens the expanded peripheral T cells recognized was never established. Patients who responded partially at 0.1-3.0 mg/kg showed clonal expansion ranking among the lowest. There was clonal expansion of CD4+ and CD8+ blood T cells by week 6 at 0.1 to 3.0 mg/kg.

Profiling relied on immunoSEQ multiplex PCR, and the TCRdb table lists in-frame clones only, not all of them. The table shows tens of thousands of clones, with about 78% occurring only once. As to this clone: Its antigen is unidentified.

This CDR3 contains 14 residues. V lost 5 bases and J lost 1, with 11 bases in between. Germline CDR1 and CDR2: SEHNR and FQNEAQ (reference sequence). The sequence was obtained from an adult with an advanced solid tumor such as melanoma, head and neck, liver or kidney cancer. The specimen was CD4+ or CD8+ T cells sorted from blood, collected in a trial of the OX40 agonist ivuxolimab. V usage is TRBV7-9 and J usage is TRBJ1-1; D not certain. The CDR3 nucleotides are TGTGCCAGCAGCCTTGGCGCGGGGAACACTGAAGCTTTCTTT. It is translated as CASSLGAGNTEAFF. The complete variable domain, with remaining parts taken from reference TRBV7-9 and TRBJ1-1, reads DTGVSQNPRHKITKRGQNVTFRCDPISEHNRLYWYRQTLGQGPEFLTYFQNEAQLEKSRLLSDRFSAERPKGSFSTLEIQRTEQGDSAMYLCASSLGAGNTEAFFGQGTRLTVV.